Given below is one T cell receptor beta chain in context. The CDR3 has 14 residues. Unmatched junction bases numbered 3, after V lost 5 bases and J lost 0 bases. Looked up from germline, CDR1 is MNHNS and CDR2 is SASEGT. Data came from immunoSEQ multiplex PCR; TCRdb stores just in-frame clones and leaves some out. The data contain about 70,000 clones, about 91% of them singletons. The data belong to a study of T cell changes during pregnancy in multiple sclerosis. The sequences come from peripheral blood, collected in the first trimester of pregnancy. The TCR was taken from a female donor with multiple sclerosis, enrolled in a pregnancy study. The J gene is TRBJ1-2, the V gene TRBV6-1; TRBD1 agrees at 7 bases. CDR3 loop: CASSRGQTNYGYTF. Written as DNA, the CDR3 is TGTGCCAGCAGTCGGGGACAGACTAACTATGGCTACACCTTC.